The 3 T cell receptor beta chains below come from one sample, sequenced in a study of patients and donors after allogeneic stem cell transplantation. Each CDR3 protein gets one entry after TCRdb re-called the RT-PCR reads with MiXCR. Among 100,000 to 130,000 distinct CDR3 sequences, 35% were seen once, and the ten largest hold roughly 27%. The sample was blood, either unsorted or a sorted T cell fraction (not recorded which). These receptors all come from a human donor who was either an allogeneic HSCT recipient or a stem cell or donor lymphocyte infusion donor (not recorded which). It is not recorded whose cells these are; they may come from a transplant donor.

This clonotype showed up many times. This chain connects TRBV20-1 to TRBJ1-5; possible D gene TRBD1, 5 bases. Trimming removed 7 bases at V and 2 bases at J, with 15 bases between. This CDR3 has 14 amino acids. Germline V gives CDR1 DFQATT, CDR2 SNEGSKA (reference sequence). The CDR3 is CSVTPGPRNQPQHF. For the CDR3, the DNA is TGCAGTGTCACACCGGGGCCTCGCAATCAGCCCCAGCATTTT.

This clonotype was found a few times. One end of the junction fails to match germline, which may point to a read error. The chain carries TRBV29-1 and TRBJ1-1, with unresolved D. Looked up from germline, CDR1 is SQVTM and CDR2 is ANQGSEA. The CDR3 has 11 amino acids. CDR3 protein: CSVEESGLTFF. The CDR3 DNA reads as TGCAGCGTCGAAGAGAGCGGGCTAACTTTCTTT.

The DNA for the CDR3 is TGCGCCAGCAGCTTGGGTCGGGAGTCCGGGGAGCTGTTTTTT. Translation gives CASSLGRESGELFF. The chain employs TRBV5-1 and TRBJ2-2; the D gene is possibly TRBD2 (6 bases). Per germline, CDR1 SGHRS and CDR2 YFSETQ. The germline V and J ends were trimmed by 0 bases and 6 bases, with 9 bases remaining between them. This CDR3 comprises 14 residues.